This passage covers 30 T cell receptor beta chains from one sample sequenced in a study of early T cells in non-severe SARS-CoV-2 infection. MiXCR, run by TCRdb on the 5' RACE reads, gives a single entry per CDR3 protein. The sample yields about 71,000 distinct CDR3 sequences, over 10% seen once. The sequences come from whole blood, collected at baseline. The receptors shown here come from an adult who was a healthcare worker with PCR-confirmed SARS-CoV-2 infection or an uninfected control (not recorded which).

J is TRBJ2-3 and V is TRBV12-3 or TRBV12-4, with 9 bases lining up with TRBD1. After removal of 6 bases from V and 1 base from J, the junction contained 5 bases not matched to a gene. This CDR3 has 15 residues. As DNA, the CDR3 is TGTGCCAGCAGACCCGGGGACAGGGGCACAGATACGCAGTATTTT. Translation: CASRPGDRGTDTQYF.

In its sample, this clonotype was seen many times. This sequence joins TRBV7-9 and TRBJ1-2; no clear D. This CDR3 has 14 residues. Germline values: CDR1 SEHNR, CDR2 FQNEAQ (reference sequence). Trimming cost V 2 bases and J 3 bases, with 10 bases left between them. The CDR3 is CASSLTLNDYGYTF. The CDR3 DNA reads as TGTGCCAGCAGCTTAACACTCAACGACTATGGCTACACCTTC.

In this sample, this clonotype turned up a few times. The CDR3 DNA is TGTGCCAGCAGCTCCTCAGAGACCTACAATGAGCAGTTCTTC. Translated, it gives CASSSSETYNEQFF. The genes are TRBV11-3 and TRBJ2-1; D gene uncertain. The V gene lost 4 bases and the J gene lost 2 bases, with 9 bases spanning the gap. The CDR3 runs to 14 residues. Per germline, CDR1 SGHNT and CDR2 YENEEA.

This clonotype was detected only a few times. This chain uses TRBV3-1 with TRBJ2-7, with no clear D. The CDR3 spans 13 residues. Trimming took off 4 bases at V and 8 bases at J, with 15 bases between the two ends. Looked up from germline, CDR1 is LGHDT and CDR2 is YNNKEL (reference sequence). CDR3 loop: CASSPRLEGKQYF. The CDR3, as DNA: TGTGCCAGCAGCCCCCGTCTTGAAGGGAAGCAGTACTTC.

This clonotype was counted at least ten times. The V and J genes are TRBV12-3 or TRBV12-4 and TRBJ2-7; D possibly corresponds to TRBD1 (6 bases). This CDR3 has 14 residues. Trimming shortened V by 3 bases and J by 2 bases, and 11 bases separated the two germline ends. This chain's CDR3 is CASSFDRSPYEQYF. CDR3 bases: TGTGCCAGCAGTTTCGACAGGAGTCCCTACGAGCAGTACTTC.

This clonotype was picked up many times. This rearrangement joins TRBV12-3 or TRBV12-4 to TRBJ1-6; tentatively, D is TRBD1 (6 bases). The CDR3 runs to 15 residues. The ends were cut back, 3 bases at V and 4 bases at J, with 10 bases in the middle. The CDR3 DNA sequence: TGTGCCAGCAGTTTCGGACAGAATTATAATTCACCCCTCCACTTT. Translated: CASSFGQNYNSPLHF.

This clonotype came up a few times. The chain is built from TRBV29-1 and TRBJ2-1; D may be TRBD1 (6 bases). The CDR3 totals 15 residues. Per the germline V gene, CDR1 is SQVTM and CDR2 is ANQGSEA. Trimming stripped 1 base from V and 2 bases from J, with 12 bases between. CDR3 residues: CSVEGSGTPYNEQFF. Written as DNA, the CDR3 is TGCAGCGTTGAAGGCTCCGGGACACCCTACAATGAGCAGTTCTTC.

The V gene is TRBV28, the J gene TRBJ2-3, with TRBD2 matching over 8 bases. Germline V gene lookup returns CDR1 MDHEN and CDR2 SYDVKM. CDR3 length: 13 amino acids. Unmatched junction bases numbered 4, after V lost 5 bases and J lost 6 bases. CDR3 bases: TGTGCCAGCAGTCGGGGGGGCCGGGATACGCAGTATTTT. It codes for CASSRGGRDTQYF.

This clonotype was observed at least ten times. The rearrangement links TRBV27 to TRBJ1-6; D perhaps matches TRBD1 (6 bases). This CDR3 is 15 amino acids long. Trimming stripped 6 bases from V and 7 bases from J, with 16 bases between. Germline loops: CDR1 MNHEY, CDR2 SMNVEV (reference sequence). CDR3 DNA sequence: TGTGCCAGCAGGGCTATAGGGACAAGCAATTCACCCCTCCACTTT. As protein: CASRAIGTSNSPLHF.

This clonotype was seen only a few times. The chain uses TRBV5-4 and TRBJ2-2; possible D gene TRBD2, 6 bases. Trimming took 3 bases from V and 13 from J, leaving 16 bases between them. The V gene's germline CDR1 is SGHNT and CDR2 YYREEE (reference sequence). This CDR3 region has 13 residues. CDR3 region: CASSSPSEAGLFF. The CDR3 DNA is TGTGCCAGCAGCTCCCCATCCGAAGCGGGGCTGTTTTTT.

This clonotype has a handful of counts. This chain uses TRBV7-6 with TRBJ2-5, with 10 nucleotides matching TRBD1. Germline V gene lookup returns CDR1 SGHVS and CDR2 FNYEAQ. The CDR3 contains 14 residues. With 3 bases clipped from V and 5 bases from J, the junction kept 3 bases outside the gene matches. CDR3 bases: TGTGCCAGCAGCTTGACAGGGGGCCAGGAGACCCAGTACTTC. Translated, it gives CASSLTGGQETQYF.

This clonotype came up a few times. The chain employs TRBV5-1 and TRBJ2-7, with D possibly TRBD2 on 6 matching bases. The germline gives CDR1 SGHRS, CDR2 YFSETQ. Trimming removed 4 bases at V and 6 bases at J, with 14 bases between. The length of the CDR3 is 13 residues. The CDR3 nucleotides read TGCGCCAGCAGCGAGTCTCAGGGAGGCGAGCAGTACTTC. Translated: CASSESQGGEQYF. Filled out from reference TRBV5-1 and TRBJ2-7, the complete variable domain reads KAGVTQTPRYLIKTRGQQVTLSCSPISGHRSVSWYQQTPGQGLQFLFEYFSETQRNKGNFPGRFSGRQFSNSRSEMNVSTLELGDSALYLCASSESQGGEQYFGPGTRLTVT.

The chain couples TRBV11-2 to TRBJ2-7; D remains unclear. The ends were cut back, 5 bases at V and 2 bases at J, with 13 bases in the middle. The CDR3 has 14 amino acids. Per germline, CDR1 SGHAT and CDR2 FQNNGV. CDR3 DNA: TGTGCCAGCAGCCCCCCAACTTTAACCTACGAGCAGTACTTC. Protein product: CASSPPTLTYEQYF.

This clonotype was detected ten times or more. The CDR3 nucleotides are TGTGCCAGCAGCCTCTCCGCAGGTCCAGGGACCCAGTACTTC. Translation: CASSLSAGPGTQYF. This rearrangement joins TRBV28 to TRBJ2-5; D gene ambiguous. Trimming removed 6 bases from V and 7 bases from J, with 18 bases in between. Germline values: CDR1 MDHEN, CDR2 SYDVKM. This CDR3 has 14 residues. Supplemented by reference TRBV28 and TRBJ2-5, the full variable domain reads DVKVTQSSRYLVKRTGEKVFLECVQDMDHENMFWYRQDPGLGLRLIYFSYDVKMKEKGDIPEGYSVSREKKERFSLILESASTNQTSMYLCASSLSAGPGTQYFGPGTRLLVL.

This clonotype appeared many times. The CDR3 DNA sequence: TGTGCCACCGGCGGGGACTATGGCTACACCTTC. Translating it yields CATGGDYGYTF. V usage is TRBV24-1 and J usage is TRBJ1-2; D gene ambiguous. Germline-derived CDR1 and CDR2 are KGHDR and SFDVKD. V gave up 9 bases and J gave up 3 bases, with 7 bases separating them. This CDR3 is built from 11 residues.

This clonotype occurred many times. The CDR3 nucleotides read TGTGCCAGCAGCATACAGGGGCGATATGGCTACACCTTC. Residues: CASSIQGRYGYTF. This chain connects TRBV6-2 or TRBV6-3 to TRBJ1-2; 7 positions agree with TRBD1. Per germline, CDR1 MNHEY and CDR2 SVGEGT. Losses at the gene ends were 6 bases for V and 5 bases for J; bases not matched to a gene: 6. The CDR3 consists of 13 residues.

This clonotype was seen ten or more times. The CDR3 coding sequence is TGTGCCAGCAGTAGACTCCTAGCGGGGGGTTACAATGAGCAGTTCTTC. It yields the protein CASSRLLAGGYNEQFF. The rearrangement links TRBV28 to TRBJ2-1; 11 positions agree with TRBD2. This CDR3 has 16 residues. V lost 5 bases to trimming and J lost 4 bases; unmatched junction nucleotides: 7. The germline CDR1 and CDR2 sequences are MDHEN and SYDVKM.

This clonotype occurred a few times. The chain joins TRBV27 to TRBJ1-2; perhaps TRBD1 as D (5 bases). Germline V CDR1 and CDR2: MNHEY, SMNVEV (reference sequence). The CDR3 has 15 residues. Trimming pared 5 bases from V and 5 bases from J, leaving 18 bases between. DNA for the CDR3: TGTGCCAGCAGTCCTCTCCCCCCCGGGACTTATGGCTACACCTTC. Translated: CASSPLPPGTYGYTF.

This clonotype was detected only a few times. This chain uses TRBV7-6 with TRBJ2-5; possibly TRBD1 for D (6 bases). CDR3 length equals 14 residues. V lost 5 bases, J lost 0 bases, and 10 bases lay in between. The germline gives CDR1 SGHVS, CDR2 FNYEAQ. The DNA for the CDR3 is TGTGCCAGCAGCAGTACAGGGAACCAAGAGACCCAGTACTTC. Protein product: CASSSTGNQETQYF.

The chain carries TRBV25-1 and TRBJ2-7; 8 nucleotides agree with TRBD1. Germline-derived CDR1 and CDR2 are MGHDK and SYGVNS. The CDR3 runs to 15 residues. V shed 3 bases, J shed 2 bases, and the junction held 6 bases outside the gene matches. In nucleotides, the CDR3 is TGTGCCAGCAGTGACCCCGGACAGGGCCCCTACGAGCAGTACTTC. Its protein product is CASSDPGQGPYEQYF.

This clonotype was detected a few times. The DNA is omitted, as the CDR3 cannot be located on it reliably, and the CDR3 follows TCRdb's listing. The V gene is TRBV27, the J gene TRBJ2-6; the D call TRBD1 from the table was never checked on the DNA. CDR1 is MNHEY, CDR2 SMNVEV, per germline (reference sequence). Termini included, the CDR3 measures 20 amino acids. CDR3 sequence: CASSSDRDRQSLLRANVLTF.

This clonotype was observed a few times. The chain employs TRBV6-6 and TRBJ1-1; 8 bases line up with TRBD1. The CDR3 length is 14 residues. In germline, CDR1 is MNHNY, CDR2 SVGAGI (reference sequence). With 6 bases clipped from V and 5 bases from J, the junction kept 8 bases outside the gene matches. Here the CDR3 DNA reads TGTGCCAGCAGACGAGACACAGGGGGGACTGAAGCTTTCTTT. This translates into CASRRDTGGTEAFF.

This clonotype has ten or more counts. The chain joins TRBV11-2 to TRBJ2-1, with 7 bases aligning to TRBD1. Trimming cost V 6 bases and J 5 bases; bases outside gene matches: 10. This CDR3 has 15 amino acids. Germline V gene sequence: CDR1 SGHAT, CDR2 FQNNGV. CDR3 protein: CASRPGPGTDNEQFF. The CDR3 nucleotides read TGTGCCAGCAGGCCCGGGCCTGGGACAGACAATGAGCAGTTCTTC.

This clonotype was observed many times. The chain couples TRBV29-1 to TRBJ1-1; D might be TRBD1 (6 bases). The CDR3 is 15 amino acids. Germline values: CDR1 SQVTM, CDR2 ANQGSEA. V was cut by 1 base and J by 6 bases, with 18 bases left in between. CDR3 bases: TGCAGCGTTGAAGTCCTTGGACAGCAGGCGGCTGAAGCTTTCTTT. Its translation: CSVEVLGQQAAEAFF.

In its sample, this clonotype was seen a few times. This chain links TRBV7-2 with TRBJ2-6; no firm D call. The germline V and J ends were trimmed by 7 bases and 0 bases, with 13 bases remaining between them. Germline V gene lookup returns CDR1 SGHTA and CDR2 FQGNSA. CDR3 length equals 16 residues. The CDR3 loop is CASNPGTYSGANVLTF. The CDR3 coding sequence is TGTGCCAGCAACCCAGGAACTTACTCTGGGGCCAACGTCCTGACTTTC. The full variable domain, in which reference TRBV7-2 and TRBJ2-6 provide the parts outside the CDR3, is GAGVSQSPSNKVTEKGKDVELRCDPISGHTALYWYRQSLGQGLEFLIYFQGNSAPDKSGLPSDRFSAERTGGSVSTLTIQRTQQEDSAVYLCASNPGTYSGANVLTFGAGSRLTVL.

This clonotype was seen repeatedly, ten times or more. This chain joins TRBV7-6 and TRBJ1-2; D uncertain. The germline V and J ends were trimmed by 8 bases and 2 bases, with 9 bases remaining between them. This CDR3 has 12 residues. Germline CDR1 and CDR2: SGHVS and FNYEAQ. The CDR3 nucleotides are TGTGCCAGCTCTGGCTGGAACTATGGCTACACCTTC. The encoded protein is CASSGWNYGYTF.

This clonotype was seen a handful of times. This rearrangement joins TRBV20-1 to TRBJ2-3; D not resolved. Germline loops: CDR1 DFQATT, CDR2 SNEGSKA (reference sequence). There are 15 residues in the CDR3. Trimming took 4 bases from V and 4 from J, leaving 18 bases between them. The CDR3 sequence: CSAILPSLSADTQYF. In DNA form, the CDR3 reads TGCAGTGCTATTCTTCCCTCACTCTCGGCAGATACGCAGTATTTT.

This clonotype was seen a single time. V is TRBV7-2 and J is TRBJ2-3; D remains unclear. The CDR3 contains 12 residues. Trimming cost V 4 bases and J 5 bases, with 7 bases left between them. Germline V CDR1 and CDR2: SGHTA, FQGNSA. DNA for the CDR3: TGTGCCAGCAGCTGGACGCAAGATACGCAGTATTTT. This codes for CASSWTQDTQYF.

In this sample, this clonotype turned up a few times. This rearrangement joins TRBV7-2 to TRBJ1-4; 9 bases are shared with TRBD1. Germline V gene lookup returns CDR1 SGHTA and CDR2 FQGNSA. The CDR3 covers 15 residues. V shed 4 bases, J shed 7 bases, and the junction held 7 bases outside the gene matches. As DNA, the CDR3 is TGTGCCAGCAGCTCCGGACAGGGGCAAACTGAAAAACTGTTTTTT. Protein: CASSSGQGQTEKLFF.

This clonotype was seen a handful of times. The chain links TRBV4-1 to TRBJ1-1; a weak D match, TRBD1 (6 bases). Trimming stripped 1 base from V and 0 bases from J, with 9 bases between. The CDR3 runs to 15 residues. CDR1 MGHRA and CDR2 YSYEKL come from the germline V gene. CDR3 amino acids: CASSQGQAMNTEAFF. The CDR3 nucleotides read TGCGCCAGCAGCCAAGGACAGGCCATGAACACTGAAGCTTTCTTT.